This T cell receptor (beta chain) was captured in a study of T-cell memory formation after mild COVID-19. Study at large: For the most part, TCR clusters were specific to one donor. Notes on the study in general: CD4+ clones that contracted lay mainly in CM and EM; CD8+ ones lay in EMRA. Pre-infection memory harbored some responding clones, suggesting cross-reactive memory joined.

Germline V lookup: CDR1 SNHLY, CDR2 FYNNEI. V shed 4 bases and J shed 3 bases, with 13 bases lying between them. The CDR3 contains 14 residues. Concerning this clonotype itself: The target antigen is unknown.

UMIs and sample barcodes were carried by the TCR alpha and TCR beta cDNA libraries that 5'RACE produced using constant-segment primers. TCRdb reprocessed the 5' RACE reads via MiXCR and lists one record per CDR3 protein. The sample lists around 210,000 distinct CDR3 sequences; approximately 10% were seen once. This TCR was recovered from a man aged 18-30 years who had mild COVID-19 (a few samples of this study predate the infection). Cell type and time point are not known. Specimen: PBMCs or a T cell subset sorted from them (not recorded which). The chain employs TRBV2 and TRBJ2-7; D is possibly TRBD1 or TRBD2 (5 bases each). The CDR3: CASSVLGRLYEQYF. The CDR3 nucleotides are TGTGCCAGCAGTGTCTTGGGACGGCTCTACGAGCAGTACTTC. Complete variable domain (other parts from reference TRBV2 and TRBJ2-7): EPEVTQTPSHQVTQMGQEVILRCVPISNHLYFYWYRQILGQKVEFLVSFYNNEISEKSEIFDDQFSVERPDGSNFTLKIRSTKLEDSAMYFCASSVLGRLYEQYFGPGTRLTVT.